A single sample gave rise to the 22 T cell receptor beta chains below, sequenced in a study of response to subunit inactivated influenza vaccine. TCRdb fed the RT-PCR reads into MiXCR, producing one record per CDR3 protein. Seen here are 700,000 to 900,000 distinct CDR3 sequences, around 21% observed once, and the top ten hold roughly 10%. The input for sequencing was PBMCs from blood, taken less than 6 days after vaccination. These receptors were collected from a man between 50 and 59 years old who received an inactivated influenza vaccine.

In its sample, this clonotype was seen a few times. The genes are TRBV7-8 and TRBJ2-7; no clear D gene. Germline V gives CDR1 SGHVS, CDR2 FQNEAQ. This CDR3 spans 14 amino acids. The V and J ends lost 0 bases and 3 bases respectively, with 9 bases between them. Here the CDR3 reads CASSLAGSYYEQYF. The CDR3 DNA sequence: TGTGCCAGCAGCTTAGCGGGCTCCTACTACGAGCAGTACTTC.

The V and J genes are TRBV5-5 and TRBJ1-2; D not certain. The germline gives CDR1 SGHKS, CDR2 YYEKEE (reference sequence). CDR3 length: 14 amino acids. V lost 1 base and J 4 bases, leaving 11 bases between the germline ends. This CDR3 reads CASSLRQTSYGYTF. CDR3 bases: TGTGCCAGCAGCTTGAGGCAGACTAGCTATGGCTACACCTTC.

This chain connects TRBV10-3 to TRBJ2-3, with TRBD2 as a possible D gene (5 bases). Germline V lookup: CDR1 ENHRY, CDR2 SYGVKD. Trimming left V 11 bases short and J 4 bases short, with 22 bases between. This CDR3 spans 15 amino acids. The CDR3 DNA sequence: TGTGCCTCTACCCTCGGGCGGGTTAGGTCAGATACGCAGTATTTT. Translation: CASTLGRVRSDTQYF.

The chain recombines TRBV2 with TRBJ2-1; tentative D call: TRBD1 (7 bases). CDR3 size: 15 residues. The V end was cut by 3 bases, the J end by 1 base, with 10 bases between. Germline V gene data show CDR1 as SNHLY and CDR2 as FYNNEI. This CDR3 reads CASSEGGQSYNEQFF. CDR3 coding DNA: TGTGCCAGCAGTGAGGGGGGACAGTCCTACAATGAGCAGTTCTTC.

The rearrangement joins TRBV5-1 to TRBJ2-3; D is unclear. Germline V gene lookup returns CDR1 SGHRS and CDR2 YFSETQ. CDR3 size: 14 residues. With 0 bases removed from V and 6 bases from J, the gap between germline ends came to 11 bases. Here the CDR3 reads CASSLAQFPDTQYF. In nucleotides, the CDR3 is TGCGCCAGCAGCTTGGCACAGTTCCCGGATACGCAGTATTTT. The complete variable domain, with remaining parts taken from reference TRBV5-1 and TRBJ2-3, reads KAGVTQTPRYLIKTRGQQVTLSCSPISGHRSVSWYQQTPGQGLQFLFEYFSETQRNKGNFPGRFSGRQFSNSRSEMNVSTLELGDSALYLCASSLAQFPDTQYFGPGTRLTVL.

This clonotype was observed a few times. The V and J genes are TRBV15 and TRBJ2-5, with D unclear. CDR1 LNHNV and CDR2 YYDKDF come from the germline V gene (reference sequence). Trimming removed 1 base from V and 1 base from J, with 7 bases in between. The CDR3 contains 14 residues. The CDR3 protein is CATSRARSQETQYF. CDR3 DNA: TGTGCCACCAGCAGAGCTCGGTCCCAAGAGACCCAGTACTTC.

The chain combines TRBV20-1 with TRBJ2-7, with D unresolved. The CDR3 spans 13 residues. V was cut by 0 bases and J by 1 base, with 7 bases left in between. CDR1 and CDR2 from the germline V gene are DFQATT and SNEGSKA (reference sequence). The CDR3 loop is CSARDFRSYEQYF. In DNA, the CDR3 is TGCAGTGCTAGAGATTTCAGGTCCTACGAGCAGTACTTC.

This clonotype has a handful of counts. The V gene is TRBV4-3, the J gene TRBJ1-6, with D unresolved. The CDR3 is made up of 18 amino acids. Germline V gene data show CDR1 as LGHNA and CDR2 as YSLEER. V lost 0 bases and J lost 3, with 15 bases in between. The CDR3 DNA reads TGCGCCAGCAGCCAAGATCGCGGGAGCTTCCTCTATAATTCACCCCTCCACTTT. As protein: CASSQDRGSFLYNSPLHF.

Only a few counts were recorded for this clonotype. The chain has TRBV7-9 and TRBJ2-7; no firm D call. The CDR3 runs to 14 residues. Deletions cut 5 bases from V and 0 bases from J, with 11 bases between. Germline-derived CDR1 and CDR2 are SEHNR and FQNEAQ (reference sequence). The CDR3 loop is CASSGLRPSYEQYF. The CDR3, as DNA: TGTGCCAGCAGCGGCCTTCGCCCCTCCTACGAGCAGTACTTC. Filled out from reference TRBV7-9 and TRBJ2-7, the complete variable domain reads DTGVSQNPRHKITKRGQNVTFRCDPISEHNRLYWYRQTLGQGPEFLTYFQNEAQLEKSRLLSDRFSAERPKGSFSTLEIQRTEQGDSAMYLCASSGLRPSYEQYFGPGTRLTVT.

The rearrangement links TRBV28 to TRBJ2-7, with TRBD1 matching 8 bases. V was pared by 4 bases and J by 6 bases, with 8 bases of the junction left unmatched. The V gene's germline CDR1 is MDHEN and CDR2 SYDVKM. The CDR3 consists of 14 residues. The CDR3: CASSSPGTGGEQYF. The CDR3, as DNA: TGTGCCAGCAGTTCCCCCGGGACAGGCGGCGAGCAGTACTTC.

This clonotype occurred a few times. The chain joins TRBV10-3 to TRBJ2-5, with 15 bases fitting TRBD2. Germline V lookup: CDR1 ENHRY, CDR2 SYGVKD. V lost 8 bases and J lost 2; bases outside the gene matches: 6. CDR3 size: 16 residues. CDR3 sequence reads: CAISQGLAGGQETQYF. CDR3 coding DNA: TGTGCCATCTCCCAGGGACTAGCGGGGGGACAAGAGACCCAGTACTTC.

The rearrangement uses TRBV24-1 and TRBJ2-1; D possibly uses TRBD1 or TRBD2 (5 bases each). The V gene lost 4 bases and the J gene lost 4 bases, with 16 bases spanning the gap. The CDR3 is 16 amino acids. Germline values: CDR1 KGHDR, CDR2 SFDVKD. The CDR3: CATSDNGAWGYNEQFF. CDR3 in DNA: TGTGCCACCAGTGACAACGGGGCGTGGGGTTACAATGAGCAGTTCTTC.

The chain carries TRBV24-1 and TRBJ1-6; 11 bases agree with TRBD1. The length of the CDR3 is 16 residues. Germline lookup yields CDR1 KGHDR and CDR2 SFDVKD. Trimming took 3 bases from V and 7 from J; bases not matched to a gene: 4. The CDR3 DNA reads TGTGCCACCAGTGATGGGACAGGGGGACTAAATTCACCCCTCCACTTT. Amino acid sequence: CATSDGTGGLNSPLHF.

In its sample, this clonotype was seen many times. The chain is built from TRBV12-3 or TRBV12-4 and TRBJ2-7, with TRBD2 matching over 7 bases. V shed 7 bases, J shed 2 bases, and the junction held 5 bases outside the gene matches. The CDR3 extends over 13 amino acids. The CDR3, as DNA: TGTGCCAGCAATAGGGGAGGGCCCTACGAGCAGTACTTC. Amino acid sequence: CASNRGGPYEQYF.

This clonotype was observed a handful of times. The chain couples TRBV6-1 to TRBJ2-5; 9 bases match TRBD2. The CDR3 has 15 amino acids. CDR1 and CDR2 (germline): MNHNS, SASEGT. The J segment lost 4 bases and the V segment lost 6 bases, leaving 9 bases of the junction unmatched. CDR3 DNA sequence: TGTGCCAGCAGCCCCAGCGGGGGGCCGGGAGAGACCCAGTACTTC. Its protein product is CASSPSGGPGETQYF.

The chain combines TRBV3-1 with TRBJ1-3, with D maybe TRBD1 (5 bases). V was clipped by 4 bases and J by 1 base, with 14 bases between them. Germline loops: CDR1 LGHDT, CDR2 YNNKEL (reference sequence). This CDR3 has 16 amino acids. The CDR3 reads CASSRGGVISGNTIYF. CDR3 DNA sequence: TGTGCCAGCAGCCGGGGAGGGGTGATATCTGGAAACACCATATATTTT.

The V gene is TRBV6-1, the J gene TRBJ1-5; D is uncertain. The germline gives CDR1 MNHNS, CDR2 SASEGT. The CDR3 consists of 13 residues. V was shortened by 8 bases and J by 2 bases, with 10 bases between the two germline ends. CDR3 protein: CASGVNGNQPQHF. The CDR3 bases are TGTGCCAGCGGTGTTAATGGCAATCAGCCCCAGCATTTT.

The rearrangement links TRBV4-3 to TRBJ1-6; maybe TRBD1 (5 bases). The CDR3 spans 15 residues. Trimming took off 1 base at V and 7 bases at J, with 11 bases between the two ends. The germline CDR1 and CDR2 sequences are LGHNA and YSLEER. The CDR3 DNA sequence: TGCGCCAGCAGCCAAGTATGGCAGGGAAATTCACCCCTCCACTTT. It translates to CASSQVWQGNSPLHF.

This clonotype was seen more than once but under ten times. Here the CDR3 reads CASSYPPEGLNTEAFF. The CDR3 DNA follows: TGTGCCAGCAGCTACCCCCCGGAGGGATTGAACACTGAAGCTTTCTTT. This chain links TRBV11-2 with TRBJ1-1; no definite D call. Trimming took 4 bases from V and 0 from J, leaving 15 bases between them. This CDR3 region has 16 residues. From germline, CDR1 is SGHAT and CDR2 FQNNGV. The full variable domain, rest sourced from reference TRBV11-2 and TRBJ1-1, is EAGVAQSPRYKIIEKRQSVAFWCNPISGHATLYWYQQILGQGPKLLIQFQNNGVVDDSQLPKDRFSAERLKGVDSTLKIQPAKLEDSAVYLCASSYPPEGLNTEAFFGQGTRLTVV.

This clonotype was recorded many times. The CDR3 sequence is CASSLRDSPAGNTIYF. The CDR3 bases are TGTGCCAGCAGCTTGCGGGACAGCCCAGCTGGAAACACCATATATTTT. The chain recombines TRBV7-9 with TRBJ1-3; 7 nucleotides agree with TRBD1. Germline V gives CDR1 SEHNR, CDR2 FQNEAQ (reference sequence). There are 16 residues in the CDR3. Unmatched junction bases numbered 7, after V lost 3 bases and J lost 2 bases.

The chain links TRBV28 to TRBJ2-2; D uncertain. Looked up from germline, CDR1 is MDHEN and CDR2 is SYDVKM. There are 14 residues in the CDR3. V lost 5 bases and J lost 4, with 11 bases in between. CDR3 nucleotides: TGTGCCAGCAGTCCCTCGTCATTCACCGGGGAGCTGTTTTTT. Translation gives CASSPSSFTGELFF.

The rearrangement links TRBV5-1 to TRBJ2-7; weak D call: TRBD1 (6 bases). This CDR3 has 16 amino acids. In germline, CDR1 is SGHRS, CDR2 YFSETQ. The V end was cut by 0 bases, the J end by 0 bases, with 13 bases between. In DNA form, the CDR3 reads TGCGCCAGCAGCTTGGAAAGGACAGTTAGCTCCTACGAGCAGTACTTC. This encodes CASSLERTVSSYEQYF.